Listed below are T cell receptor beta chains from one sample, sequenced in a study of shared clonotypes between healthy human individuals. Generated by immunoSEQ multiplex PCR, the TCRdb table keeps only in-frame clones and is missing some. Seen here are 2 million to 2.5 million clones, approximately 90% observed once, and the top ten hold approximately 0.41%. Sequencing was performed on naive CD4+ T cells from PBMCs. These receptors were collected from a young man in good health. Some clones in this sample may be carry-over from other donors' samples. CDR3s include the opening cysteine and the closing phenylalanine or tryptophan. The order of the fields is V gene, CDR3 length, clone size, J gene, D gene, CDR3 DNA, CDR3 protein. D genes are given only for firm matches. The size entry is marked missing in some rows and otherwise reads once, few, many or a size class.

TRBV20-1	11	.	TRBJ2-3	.	TGCAGTGCCCTAAGAACAGATACGCAGTATTTT	CSALRTDTQYF
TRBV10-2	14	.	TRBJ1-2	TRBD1	TGCGCCAGCAGAGATTCAGGGGGCGGCTATGGCTACACCTTC	CASRDSGGGYGYTF
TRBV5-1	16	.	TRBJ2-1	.	TGCGCCAGCAGCCGGCTTCTGGACAGCGAGGGCAATGAGCAGTTCTTC	CASSRLLDSEGNEQFF
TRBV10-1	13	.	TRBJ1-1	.	TGCGCCAGCAGCCTCACCTTTCAGACTGAAGCTTTCTTT	CASSLTFQTEAFF
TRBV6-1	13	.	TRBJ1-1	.	TGTGCCAGCAGTGCTTCCGGGAGCACTGAAGCTTTCTTT	CASSASGSTEAFF
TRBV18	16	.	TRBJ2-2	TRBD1	TGTGCCAGCTCACCATACCTCAGGGGGTTCGCCGGGGAGCTGTTTTTT	CASSPYLRGFAGELFF
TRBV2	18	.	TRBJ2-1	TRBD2	TGTGCCAGCAGTGAAGCGCTTCGACTAGCGGGAGCCGGGGATGAGCAGTTCTTC	CASSEALRLAGAGDEQFF
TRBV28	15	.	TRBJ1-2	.	TGTGCCAGCCAAAAGGGGTCGAGGGTTAATTATGGCTACACCTTC	CASQKGSRVNYGYTF
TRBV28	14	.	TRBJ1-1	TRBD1	TGTGCCAGCAGTTTCTGGAGGGGGCGCACTGAAGCTTTCTTT	CASSFWRGRTEAFF
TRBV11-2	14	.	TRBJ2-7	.	TGTGCCAGCAAGGGTTCGCAAGAGTCCTACGAGCAGTACTTC	CASKGSQESYEQYF
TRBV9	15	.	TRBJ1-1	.	TGTGCCAGCAGCGCCACTGGGGGCAGTTACACTGAAGCTTTCTTT	CASSATGGSYTEAFF
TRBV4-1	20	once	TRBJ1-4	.	TGCGCCAGCAGCCAAGATTGGGGGGTCGATAAGGGACGTCGGAGAGAAAAACTGTTTTTT	CASSQDWGVDKGRRREKLFF
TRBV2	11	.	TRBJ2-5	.	TGTGCCAGCAGGGGAGAAGAGACCCAGTACTTC	CASRGEETQYF
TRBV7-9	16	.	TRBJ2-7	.	TGTGCCAGCAGCGTATCTACAGGGAGAAGAACGGTCGAGCAGTACTTC	CASSVSTGRRTVEQYF
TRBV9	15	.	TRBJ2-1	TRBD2	TGTGCCAGCAGCGTAGTGGGGGAGGGTAAGTTAGGGCAGTTCTTC	CASSVVGEGKLGQFF
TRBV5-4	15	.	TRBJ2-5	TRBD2	TGTGCCAGCAGCTTGGGGCTAGCGGGAGTGGAGACCCAGTACTTC	CASSLGLAGVETQYF
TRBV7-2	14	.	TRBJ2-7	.	TGTGCCAGCAGCTTAGCGCAAGGGCCGGTCGAGCAGTACTTC	CASSLAQGPVEQYF
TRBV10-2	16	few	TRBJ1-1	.	TGCGCCAGCATGATATGGAATGGGCGGCTCGGCACTGAAGCTTTCTTT	CASMIWNGRLGTEAFF
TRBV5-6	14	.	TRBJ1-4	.	TGTGCCAGCAGCTTAGGCCAGATTAATGAAAAACTGTTTTTT	CASSLGQINEKLFF
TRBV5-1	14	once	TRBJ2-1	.	TGCGCCAGCAGCTTGCCTAGCCTCGCCGATGAGCAGTTCTTC	CASSLPSLADEQFF
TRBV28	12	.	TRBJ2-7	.	TGTGCCAGCAGTTCAGGGTCGCGAGAGCAGTACTTC	CASSSGSREQYF
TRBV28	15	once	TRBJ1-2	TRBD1	TGTGCCAGCAGTGTGGTCGGGACAGCTAACTATGGCTACACCTTC	CASSVVGTANYGYTF
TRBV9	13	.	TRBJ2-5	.	TGTGCCAGCAGCGTGGACGTTAGGGAGACCCAGTACTTC	CASSVDVRETQYF
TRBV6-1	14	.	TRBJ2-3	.	TGTGCCAGCAGTACCACGGATCCCACAGATACGCAGTATTTT	CASSTTDPTDTQYF
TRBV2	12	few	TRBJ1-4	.	TGTGCCAGCAGTCGCCCCGGGGAAAAACTGTTTTTT	CASSRPGEKLFF
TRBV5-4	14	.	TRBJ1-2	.	TGTGCCAGCAGCTTGAAATGGGCGAACTATGGCTACACCTTC	CASSLKWANYGYTF
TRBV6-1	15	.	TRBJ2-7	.	TGTGCCAGCAGTCCCACAAGATACTCCTCCTACGAGCAGTACTTC	CASSPTRYSSYEQYF
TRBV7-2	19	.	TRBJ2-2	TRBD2	TGTGCCAGCAGCTCCCGACTAGCGGGGATTTCGAGGGGGACCGGGGAGCTGTTTTTT	CASSSRLAGISRGTGELFF
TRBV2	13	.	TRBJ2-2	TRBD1	TGTGCCAGCCGGGACAGAAACACCGGGGAGCTGTTTTTT	CASRDRNTGELFF
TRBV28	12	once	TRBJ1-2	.	TGTGCCAGCAGTTTAGGTTATTATGGCTACACCTTC	CASSLGYYGYTF
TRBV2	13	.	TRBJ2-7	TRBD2	TGTGCCAGCAGTGAAGAGCGGGAGGCCGAGCAGTACTTC	CASSEEREAEQYF
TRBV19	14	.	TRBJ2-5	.	TGTGCCAGTAGTATGGGTCGGGCGGGAGAGACCCAGTACTTC	CASSMGRAGETQYF
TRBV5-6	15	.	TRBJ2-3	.	TGTGCCAGCACCCCTGCCCTCCAGAGAGGAGGGACGCAGTATTTT	CASTPALQRGGTQYF
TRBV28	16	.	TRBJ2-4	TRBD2	TGTGCCAGCAAAGGGCCGTGGGAGGGGCTCAAAAACATTCAGTACTTC	CASKGPWEGLKNIQYF
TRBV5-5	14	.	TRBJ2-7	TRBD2	TGTGCCAGCAGTGGACTAGGGATCTCCTACGAGCAGTACTTC	CASSGLGISYEQYF
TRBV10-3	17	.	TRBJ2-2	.	TGTGCCATCAGTTCCCCTCGAGTTGGGAGGAGCACCGGGGAGCTGTTTTTT	CAISSPRVGRSTGELFF
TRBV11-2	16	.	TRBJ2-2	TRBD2	TGTGCCAGCAGCTCGAGGACTAGCGAGCACACCGGGGAGCTGTTTTTT	CASSSRTSEHTGELFF
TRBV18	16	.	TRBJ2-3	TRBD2	TGTGCCAGCTCACCATTGGCGGGAGGGAGCACAGATACGCAGTATTTT	CASSPLAGGSTDTQYF
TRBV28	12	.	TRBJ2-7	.	TGTGCCAGCAGTTTAGCGAGCTACGAGCAGTACTTC	CASSLASYEQYF
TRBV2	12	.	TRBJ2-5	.	TGTGCCAGTGGACCCATCCAAGAGACCCAGTACTTC	CASGPIQETQYF
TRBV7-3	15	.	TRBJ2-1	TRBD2	TGTGCCAGCAGCTCGAGGACTAGCGGATACAATGAGCAGTTCTTC	CASSSRTSGYNEQFF
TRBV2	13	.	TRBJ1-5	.	TGTGCCAGCAGTGCCCAAGGGAATCAGCCCCAGCATTTT	CASSAQGNQPQHF